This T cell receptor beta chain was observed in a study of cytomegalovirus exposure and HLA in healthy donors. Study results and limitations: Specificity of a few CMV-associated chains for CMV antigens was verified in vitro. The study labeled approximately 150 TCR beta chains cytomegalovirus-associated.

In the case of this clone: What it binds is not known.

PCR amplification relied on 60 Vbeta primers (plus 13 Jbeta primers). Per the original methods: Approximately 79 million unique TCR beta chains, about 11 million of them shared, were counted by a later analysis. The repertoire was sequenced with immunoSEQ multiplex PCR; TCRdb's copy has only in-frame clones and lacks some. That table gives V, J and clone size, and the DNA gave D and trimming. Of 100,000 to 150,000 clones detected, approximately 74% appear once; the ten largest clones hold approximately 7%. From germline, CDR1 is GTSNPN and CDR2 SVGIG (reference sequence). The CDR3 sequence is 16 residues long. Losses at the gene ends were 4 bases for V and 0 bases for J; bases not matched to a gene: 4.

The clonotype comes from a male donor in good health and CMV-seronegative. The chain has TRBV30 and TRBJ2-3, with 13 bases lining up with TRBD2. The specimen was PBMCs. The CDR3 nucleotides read TGTGCCTGGAAAACTAGCGGGGGGGCAAGCACAGATACGCAGTATTTT. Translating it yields CAWKTSGGASTDTQYF.